The 27 T cell receptor beta chains presented below share a single source sample, sequenced in a study of blood T cell repertoires in COVID-19. This table comes from immunoSEQ multiplex PCR, and its TCRdb copy is limited to in-frame clones, with some not included. The sample has about 230,000 clones; less than 90% are singletons. Sequencing input: peripheral blood. The receptor source for this set is a woman in her seventies with active or convalescent COVID-19.

This clone showed up just a few times. This chain links TRBV2 with TRBJ1-1; no clear D gene. The CDR3 is made up of 12 amino acids. Germline V gene data show CDR1 as SNHLY and CDR2 as FYNNEI. Trimming removed 10 bases from V and 6 bases from J, with 15 bases in between. The CDR3 reads CATTREGAEAFF. The CDR3 region has the DNA TGTGCCACTACGAGGGAGGGCGCTGAAGCTTTCTTT.

In its sample, this clone was seen once. The chain combines TRBV9 with TRBJ1-3; no reliable D call. The germline V gene encodes CDR1 SGDLS and CDR2 YYNGEE. This CDR3 comprises 13 residues. The germline V and J ends were trimmed by 2 bases and 9 bases, with 12 bases remaining between them. CDR3 amino acids: CASSVPHGGTIYF. The CDR3 nucleotides read TGTGCCAGCAGCGTTCCCCACGGAGGCACCATATATTTT.

V is TRBV2 and J is TRBJ2-1; the match to TRBD2 covers 7 bases. V was clipped by 6 bases and J by 9 bases; unmatched bases: 11. CDR1 is SNHLY and CDR2 is FYNNEI in the germline V gene. The CDR3 is 14 residues long. This chain's CDR3 is CASRWAGVAGEQFF. The CDR3 DNA follows: TGTGCCAGCAGGTGGGCGGGGGTAGCTGGTGAGCAGTTCTTC.

The chain's CDR3 is CASSIWEGPYGYTF. In nucleotides, the CDR3 is TGTGCCAGTAGTATCTGGGAGGGACCCTATGGCTACACCTTC. The chain joins TRBV19 to TRBJ1-2, with D tentatively TRBD1 (5 bases). Trimming pared 3 bases from V and 4 bases from J, leaving 12 bases between. This CDR3 contains 14 residues. Germline CDR1 is LNHDA and CDR2 is SQIVND (reference sequence).

V is TRBV2 and J is TRBJ2-1, with a weak D call TRBD1 (6 bases). Germline V lookup: CDR1 SNHLY, CDR2 FYNNEI. This CDR3 is 12 amino acids long. V was cut by 3 bases and J by 12 bases, with 12 bases left in between. The CDR3 reads CASSEGTTRQFF. CDR3 in DNA: TGTGCCAGCAGTGAGGGGACAACCAGGCAGTTCTTC. The complete variable domain, with remaining parts taken from reference TRBV2 and TRBJ2-1, reads EPEVTQTPSHQVTQMGQEVILRCVPISNHLYFYWYRQILGQKVEFLVSFYNNEISEKSEIFDDQFSVERPDGSNFTLKIRSTKLEDSAMYFCASSEGTTRQFFGPGTRLTVL.

This chain's CDR3 is CASSQAQGLSYGYTF. The CDR3 nucleotides are TGTGCCAGCAGCCAAGCCCAGGGCCTAAGCTATGGCTACACCTTC. The chain combines TRBV3-1 (or the pseudogene TRBV3-2) with TRBJ1-2; maybe TRBD1 (5 bases). The CDR3 length is 15 residues. Germline-derived CDR1 and CDR2 are LGHDT and YNNKEL (reference sequence). Trimming pared 1 base from V and 4 bases from J, leaving 13 bases between.

The chain carries TRBV6-5 and TRBJ1-3; TRBD1 might be the D (6 bases). V lost 7 bases, J lost 1 base, and 11 bases lay in between. The CDR3 loop spans 14 amino acids. Looked up from germline, CDR1 is MNHEY and CDR2 is SVGAGI. CDR3 DNA: TGTGCCAGCACTACAGGGACATCTGGAAACACCATATATTTT. This sequence encodes CASTTGTSGNTIYF.

The chain links TRBV10-1 to TRBJ2-5, with D possibly matching TRBD1 (6 bases). This CDR3 comprises 15 residues. Trimming shortened V by 4 bases and J by 2 bases, and 14 bases separated the two germline ends. Germline loops: CDR1 WNHNN, CDR2 SYGVQD (reference sequence). The CDR3 DNA reads TGCGCCAGCAGTGGAGACAGGAGGAGACAAGAGACCCAGTACTTC. Translating gives CASSGDRRRQETQYF.

This clone was seen only a few times. V gene TRBV7-9 combines with J gene TRBJ1-6; D possibly corresponds to TRBD1 (5 bases). The length of the CDR3 is 13 residues. Germline CDR1 and CDR2: SEHNR and FQNEAQ (reference sequence). The germline V and J ends were trimmed by 1 base and 11 bases, with 9 bases remaining between them. CDR3 nucleotides: TGTGCCAGCAGCTTAGGCAGGGTCACACCCCTCCACTTT. Translated, it gives CASSLGRVTPLHF.

This chain's CDR3 is CAISRTSGAYEQYF. CDR3 nucleotide sequence: TGTGCCATCAGCCGGACTAGCGGAGCCTACGAGCAGTACTTC. V is TRBV10-3 and J is TRBJ2-7; TRBD2 agrees at 10 bases. The CDR3 is 14 residues long. The ends lost 6 bases at V and 2 bases at J; junction bases unmatched: 4. Germline CDR1 reads ENHRY; CDR2 reads SYGVKD.

This clone was picked up one time. The CDR3 protein is CASSLKSRSYAQFF. DNA of the CDR3: TGTGCCAGCAGCTTAAAAAGCCGTTCGTATGCGCAGTTCTTC. This chain joins TRBV7-3 and TRBJ2-1; D is uncertain. This CDR3 comprises 14 residues. Germline loops: CDR1 SGHTA, CDR2 FQGTGA. The V end was cut by 1 base, the J end by 12 bases, with 16 bases between.

The chain joins TRBV12-3 or TRBV12-4 to TRBJ2-5, with 12 bases matching TRBD2. The CDR3 covers 12 residues. V lost 11 bases, J lost 2 bases, and 0 bases stayed unmatched. The CDR3 loop reads CALAGGQETQYF. The DNA of the CDR3 is TGTGCCCTAGCGGGGGGGCAAGAGACCCAGTACTTC.

The V call is TRBV4-2, the J call TRBJ2-3, with a possible D match to TRBD2 (7 bases). Per the germline V gene, CDR1 is LGHNA and CDR2 is YNFKEQ. Trimming pared 1 base from V and 3 bases from J, leaving 17 bases between. The CDR3 runs to 17 residues. DNA for the CDR3: TGTGCCAGCAGCCAAGCCGGGGGCGGGGGTGAGACAGATACGCAGTATTTT. Protein: CASSQAGGGGETDTQYF.

The chain combines TRBV11-3 with TRBJ2-3; a weak D match, TRBD1 (5 bases). The V gene lost 1 base and the J gene lost 9 bases, with 8 bases spanning the gap. From germline, CDR1 is SGHNT and CDR2 YENEEA. This CDR3 is 12 amino acids long. The CDR3 region has the DNA TGTGCCAGCAGCTTAGTAGGGGAAACGCAGTATTTT. This translates into CASSLVGETQYF.

The J gene is TRBJ1-2, the V gene TRBV5-1, with 7 bases that match TRBD1. V shed 5 bases, J shed 0 bases, and the junction held 13 bases outside the gene matches. The CDR3 has 17 amino acids. CDR1 SGHRS and CDR2 YFSETQ come from the germline V gene. Written as DNA, the CDR3 is TGCGCCAGCAGTCGGTCCGGGACAGATGGTGCTAACTATGGCTACACCTTC. Residues: CASSRSGTDGANYGYTF.

The V gene is TRBV2, the J gene TRBJ2-3, with 7 bases matching TRBD2. The CDR3 loop spans 13 amino acids. V was clipped by 6 bases and J by 4 bases; unmatched bases: 4. Germline V gene sequence: CDR1 SNHLY, CDR2 FYNNEI. CDR3 protein: CASRAGVADTQYF. In DNA, the CDR3 is TGTGCCAGCAGGGCGGGGGTTGCAGATACGCAGTATTTT. The full variable domain, rest sourced from reference TRBV2 and TRBJ2-3, is EPEVTQTPSHQVTQMGQEVILRCVPISNHLYFYWYRQILGQKVEFLVSFYNNEISEKSEIFDDQFSVERPDGSNFTLKIRSTKLEDSAMYFCASRAGVADTQYFGPGTRLTVL.

This clone was counted only a few times. The genes are TRBV11-2 and TRBJ1-5, with D possibly TRBD1 on 6 matching bases. Trimming removed 3 bases at V and 8 bases at J, with 11 bases between. The V gene's germline CDR1 is SGHAT and CDR2 FQNNGV. This CDR3 is 13 amino acids long. The CDR3 loop reads CASSFNREEPQHF. Here the CDR3 DNA reads TGTGCCAGCAGCTTTAACAGGGAAGAGCCCCAGCATTTT.

The J gene is TRBJ1-4, the V gene TRBV4-1, with 8 nucleotides matching TRBD1. CDR3 length: 15 amino acids. V shed 3 bases, J shed 8 bases, and the junction held 8 bases outside the gene matches. Germline V gene sequence: CDR1 MGHRA, CDR2 YSYEKL. The CDR3 bases are TGCGCCAGCAGCCAGATCGGGACAGGTAACGAAAAACTGTTTTTT. Its translation is CASSQIGTGNEKLFF.

The V call is TRBV24-1, the J call TRBJ1-2, with D possibly being TRBD1 (5 bases). This CDR3 comprises 15 residues. The germline V and J ends were trimmed by 3 bases and 6 bases, with 16 bases remaining between them. In germline, CDR1 is KGHDR, CDR2 SFDVKD. The CDR3 spells CATSDPKAGVHGYTF. For the CDR3, the DNA is TGTGCCACCAGTGATCCCAAAGCGGGGGTTCATGGCTACACCTTC.

The chain combines TRBV7-3 with TRBJ1-2; D remains ambiguous. The ends were cut back, 4 bases at V and 5 bases at J, with 11 bases in the middle. The CDR3 contains 13 residues. Germline assignment: CDR1 SGHTA and CDR2 FQGTGA. The DNA of the CDR3 is TGTGCCAGCAGCTCCCAGGCGGGGTATGGCTACACCTTC. It encodes CASSSQAGYGYTF.

J is TRBJ2-2 and V is TRBV19; D unresolved. V dropped 4 bases and J dropped 7 bases, with 10 bases sitting between them. CDR3 length: 13 amino acids. Germline V lookup: CDR1 LNHDA, CDR2 SQIVND (reference sequence). The DNA of the CDR3 is TGTGCCAGTAGTACTTCCACTGGCGGGGAGCTGTTTTTT. It is translated as CASSTSTGGELFF.

The rearrangement uses TRBV27 and TRBJ2-5, with D possibly being TRBD1 (5 bases). This CDR3 has 16 residues. Trimming removed 2 bases at V and 5 bases at J, with 18 bases between. Germline V CDR1 and CDR2: MNHEY, SMNVEV (reference sequence). CDR3 sequence: CASSLRFAGPQETQYF. Here the CDR3 DNA reads TGTGCCAGCAGTTTAAGGTTCGCAGGGCCACAGGAGACCCAGTACTTC.

The chain uses TRBV24-1 and TRBJ2-2; 10 bases are shared with TRBD1. J lost 3 bases, V lost 3 bases, and 3 bases had no gene match. Germline loops: CDR1 KGHDR, CDR2 SFDVKD. This CDR3 is built from 16 residues. CDR3 bases: TGTGCCACCAGTGATCCGGGGACAGGGGACACCGGGGAGCTGTTTTTT. This codes for CATSDPGTGDTGELFF.

V usage is TRBV6-5 and J usage is TRBJ2-5; 7 bases match TRBD1. V was clipped by 7 bases and J by 2 bases; unmatched bases: 7. The CDR3 covers 14 residues. Per germline, CDR1 MNHEY and CDR2 SVGAGI. The CDR3 reads CASIQPGQQETQYF. CDR3 in DNA: TGTGCCAGCATTCAACCGGGACAGCAAGAGACCCAGTACTTC.

V gene TRBV19 combines with J gene TRBJ1-2; 10 nucleotides agree with TRBD1. Germline loops: CDR1 LNHDA, CDR2 SQIVND (reference sequence). This CDR3 has 17 residues. The V and J ends lost 7 bases and 0 bases, in that order; junction bases with no gene match: 11. CDR3 loop: CASTRQGARLSNYGYTF. The CDR3 DNA reads TGTGCCAGTACCCGACAGGGGGCGCGTCTATCTAACTATGGCTACACCTTC.

In this sample, this clone turned up once. The chain joins TRBV11-2 to TRBJ2-1, with TRBD1 matching 9 bases. The junction had 9 bases not matched to a gene; V was cut back by 5 bases and J by 10 bases. CDR1 SGHAT and CDR2 FQNNGV come from the germline V gene. The CDR3 runs 14 residues. The CDR3 protein is CASSRGTGTGEQFF. CDR3 coding DNA: TGTGCCAGCAGCCGCGGGACAGGGACGGGCGAGCAGTTCTTC. Full variable domain (outside the CDR3, taken from reference TRBV11-2 and TRBJ2-1): EAGVAQSPRYKIIEKRQSVAFWCNPISGHATLYWYQQILGQGPKLLIQFQNNGVVDDSQLPKDRFSAERLKGVDSTLKIQPAKLEDSAVYLCASSRGTGTGEQFFGPGTRLTVL.

To note about this clone: The same CDR3 can be traced to other DNA sequences in this sample. The chain joins TRBV11-2 to TRBJ2-1, with D possibly being TRBD1 (5 bases). CDR1 SGHAT and CDR2 FQNNGV come from the germline V gene. The V gene lost 5 bases and the J gene lost 7 bases, with 9 bases spanning the gap. CDR3 size: 12 residues. The CDR3 loop is CASSRAGNEQFF. The CDR3 DNA reads TGTGCCAGCAGCCGTGCAGGGAATGAGCAGTTCTTC.